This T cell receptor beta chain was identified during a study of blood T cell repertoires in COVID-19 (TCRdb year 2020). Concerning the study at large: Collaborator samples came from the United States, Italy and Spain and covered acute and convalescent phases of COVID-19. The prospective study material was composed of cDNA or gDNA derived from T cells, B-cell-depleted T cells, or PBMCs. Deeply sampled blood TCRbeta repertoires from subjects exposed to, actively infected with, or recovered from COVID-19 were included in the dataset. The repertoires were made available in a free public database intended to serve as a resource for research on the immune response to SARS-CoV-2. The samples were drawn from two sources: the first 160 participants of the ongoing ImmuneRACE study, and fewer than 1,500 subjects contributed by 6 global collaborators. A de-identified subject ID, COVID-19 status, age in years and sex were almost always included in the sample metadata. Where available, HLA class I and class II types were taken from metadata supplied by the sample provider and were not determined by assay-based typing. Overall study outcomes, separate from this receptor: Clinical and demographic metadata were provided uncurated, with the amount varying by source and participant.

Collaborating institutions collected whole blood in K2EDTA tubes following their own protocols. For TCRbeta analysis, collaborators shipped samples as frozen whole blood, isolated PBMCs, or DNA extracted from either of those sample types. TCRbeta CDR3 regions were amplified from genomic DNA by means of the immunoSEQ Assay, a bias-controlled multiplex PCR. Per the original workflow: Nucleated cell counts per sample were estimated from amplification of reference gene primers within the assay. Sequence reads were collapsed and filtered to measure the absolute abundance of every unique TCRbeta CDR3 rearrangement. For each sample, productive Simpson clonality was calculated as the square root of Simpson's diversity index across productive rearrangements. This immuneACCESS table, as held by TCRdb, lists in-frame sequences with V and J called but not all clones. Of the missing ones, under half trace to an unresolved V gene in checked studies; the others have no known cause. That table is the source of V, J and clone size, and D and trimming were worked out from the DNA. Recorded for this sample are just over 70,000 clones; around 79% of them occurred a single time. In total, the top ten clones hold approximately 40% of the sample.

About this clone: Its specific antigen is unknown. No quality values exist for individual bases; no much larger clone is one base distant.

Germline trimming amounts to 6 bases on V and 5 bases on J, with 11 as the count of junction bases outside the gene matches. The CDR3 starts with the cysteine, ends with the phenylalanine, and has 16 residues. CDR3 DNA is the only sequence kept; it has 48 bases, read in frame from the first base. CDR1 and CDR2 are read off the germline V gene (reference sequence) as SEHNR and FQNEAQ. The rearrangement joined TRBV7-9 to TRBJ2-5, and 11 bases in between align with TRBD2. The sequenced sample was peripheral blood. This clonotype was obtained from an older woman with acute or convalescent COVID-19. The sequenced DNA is TGTGCCAGCAGAGTAGGGTCTAGCGGGAGGATCGAGACCCAGTACTTC. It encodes CASRVGSSGRIETQYF.